This is a list of T cell receptor beta chains from one sample in a study of blood T cell repertoires in COVID-19. This table comes from immunoSEQ multiplex PCR, and its TCRdb copy is limited to in-frame clones, with some not included. The data contain some 100,000 clones, around 90% of them singletons. The specimen sequenced was peripheral blood. These receptors originate from a woman in her sixties or seventies with acute or convalescent COVID-19. Each CDR3 is given with its conserved first and last residue. Size values are once, few and many counts, or a class for expanded clones, and some rows have none.

TRBJ2-5 TRBV11-2 NA CASSFTAGGEETQYF
TRBJ1-1 TRBV7-2 NA CASSLFRGQAYTEAFF
TRBJ2-3 TRBV3-1/TRBV3-2 NA CASSGLAGGTDTQYF
TRBJ1-1 TRBV7-8 NA CASSPTGTGTEAFF
TRBJ2-5 TRBV28 NA CASRRRDREQETQYF
TRBJ2-3 TRBV11-1 NA CASSGLGSSADTQYF
TRBJ1-2 TRBV5-1 once CASSPVGRTSYGYTF
TRBJ1-1 TRBV15 NA CATSSDRVNTEAFF
TRBJ1-5 TRBV10-2 NA CASSEGQGMSNQPQHF
TRBJ2-3 TRBV7-2 NA CASSSPASGRPDTQYF
TRBJ1-4 TRBV10-3 NA CAISDYQGAGEKLFF
TRBJ1-5 TRBV6-4 NA CASSDSQDQPQHF
TRBJ1-2 TRBV24-1 NA CATSDSGRGYYTF
TRBJ2-2 TRBV24-1 NA CATSDFPGFGELFF
TRBJ2-1 TRBV12-5 NA CASGGGLAGVWEQFF
TRBJ1-6 TRBV14 NA CASSLQGGASPLHF
TRBJ2-5 TRBV28 NA CASSLGGQETQYF
TRBJ1-3 TRBV15 NA CATSRERTIGNTIYF
TRBJ2-1 TRBV30 NA CAWSSGLGQGDEQFF
TRBJ2-1 TRBV4-2 NA CASSQGDSGGDNEQFF
TRBJ2-5 TRBV7-9 NA CASSTGQGGGYQETQYF
TRBJ2-4 TRBV19 NA CASSSIERGIQYF
TRBJ1-1 TRBV10-2 NA CASSEAGGSTEAFF
TRBJ1-1 TRBV25-1 NA CASSDPKAGDTEAFF
TRBJ2-1 TRBV9 NA CASSVVGGGNEQFF
TRBJ2-3 TRBV15 few CATSRWPPGGKDTQYF
TRBJ1-5 TRBV27 NA CASSYTGDQPQHF
TRBJ1-6 TRBV30 few CAWSGGRNSPLHF
TRBJ1-3 TRBV7-2 NA CASSWTTGALSGNTIYF
TRBJ1-6 TRBV2 NA CATARDNNSPLHF
TRBJ1-3 TRBV6-1 NA CASSENSERNTIYF
TRBJ2-4 TRBV7-2 NA CASSYQTGGDIQYF
TRBJ2-3 TRBV11-3 NA CASSLVTSGLTDTQYF
TRBJ2-1 TRBV6-4 NA CASSESRVGEQFF
TRBJ2-2 TRBV27 NA CASSLLAGLPNTGELFF
TRBJ1-4 TRBV6-1 NA CASSEAGTGVEKLFF
TRBJ1-1 TRBV27 few CASSPPWGRAFF
TRBJ2-3 TRBV5-1 NA CASSFERRRSTDTQYF
TRBJ1-1 TRBV21-1 NA CASRGQGVGTEAFF
TRBJ2-5 TRBV19 NA CASSPRARGETQYF
TRBJ1-4 TRBV28 NA CASSSHPGGATNEKLFF
TRBJ2-7 TRBV6-5 once CAGEVSPGYEQYF
TRBJ2-7 TRBV19 NA CASSILADYEQYF
TRBJ2-3 TRBV9 NA CASSPRDRGRPDTQYF
TRBJ2-1 TRBV10-3 NA CAIRTGTGEQFF
TRBJ1-1 TRBV19 few CASSRQGDTEAFF
TRBJ1-2 TRBV30 NA CAWSVTGIGYTF
TRBJ1-6 TRBV5-6 NA CASSLRGRDHLGSPLHF
TRBJ1-1 TRBV6-5 NA CASADRAGNTEAFF
TRBJ2-2 TRBV30 NA CAWISTGELFF
TRBJ2-5 TRBV28 NA CASSRGTGGRETQYF
TRBJ1-2 TRBV5-1 NA CASSLRDRGTGGYTF
TRBJ2-2 TRBV19 NA CASSMGLARGFTGELFF
TRBJ2-5 TRBV5-4 NA CASSTRQGETQYF